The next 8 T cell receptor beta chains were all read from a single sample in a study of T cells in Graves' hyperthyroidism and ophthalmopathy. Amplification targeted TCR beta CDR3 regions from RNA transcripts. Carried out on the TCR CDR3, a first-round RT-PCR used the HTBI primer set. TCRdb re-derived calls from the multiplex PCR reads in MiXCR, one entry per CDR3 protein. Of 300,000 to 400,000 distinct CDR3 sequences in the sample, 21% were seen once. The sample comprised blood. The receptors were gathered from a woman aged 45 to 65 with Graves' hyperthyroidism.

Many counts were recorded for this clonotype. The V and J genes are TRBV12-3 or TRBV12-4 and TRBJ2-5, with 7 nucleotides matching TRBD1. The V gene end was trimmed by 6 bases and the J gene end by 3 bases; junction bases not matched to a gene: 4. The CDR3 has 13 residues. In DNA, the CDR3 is TGTGCCAGCAGAAATACAGGGGAAGAGACCCAGTACTTC. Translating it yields CASRNTGEETQYF.

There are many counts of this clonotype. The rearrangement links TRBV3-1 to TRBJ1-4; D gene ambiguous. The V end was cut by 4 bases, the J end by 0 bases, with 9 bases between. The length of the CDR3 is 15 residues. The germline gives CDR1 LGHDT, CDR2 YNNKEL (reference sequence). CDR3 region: CASSRRESTNEKLFF. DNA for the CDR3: TGTGCCAGCAGCCGGAGGGAATCAACTAATGAAAAACTGTTTTTT.

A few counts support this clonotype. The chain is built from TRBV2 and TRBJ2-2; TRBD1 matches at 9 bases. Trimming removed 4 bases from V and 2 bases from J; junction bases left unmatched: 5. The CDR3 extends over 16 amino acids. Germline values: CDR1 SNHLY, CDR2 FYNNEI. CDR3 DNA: TGTGCCAGCAGTGCCAGGACAGGGGAAAACACCGGGGAGCTGTTTTTT. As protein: CASSARTGENTGELFF.

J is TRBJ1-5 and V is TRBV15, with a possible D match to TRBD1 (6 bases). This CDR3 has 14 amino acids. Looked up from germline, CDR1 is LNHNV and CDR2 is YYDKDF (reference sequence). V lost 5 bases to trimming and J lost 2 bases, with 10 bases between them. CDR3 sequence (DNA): TGTGCCACCAGCCCCCGGACAGGCAATCAGCCCCAGCATTTT. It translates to CATSPRTGNQPQHF.

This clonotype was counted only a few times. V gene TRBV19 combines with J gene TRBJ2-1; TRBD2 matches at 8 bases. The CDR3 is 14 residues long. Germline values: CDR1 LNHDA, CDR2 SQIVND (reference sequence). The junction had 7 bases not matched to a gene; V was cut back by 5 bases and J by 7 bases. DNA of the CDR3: TGTGCCAGTAGTCTAAGACTAGCGAGGAATGAGCAGTTCTTC. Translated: CASSLRLARNEQFF.

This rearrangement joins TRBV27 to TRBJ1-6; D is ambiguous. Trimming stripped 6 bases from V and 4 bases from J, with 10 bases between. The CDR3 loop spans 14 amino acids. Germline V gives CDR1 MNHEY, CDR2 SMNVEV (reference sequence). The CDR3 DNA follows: TGTGCCAGCAGCTCCAATCCTTATAATTCACCCCTCCACTTT. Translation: CASSSNPYNSPLHF.

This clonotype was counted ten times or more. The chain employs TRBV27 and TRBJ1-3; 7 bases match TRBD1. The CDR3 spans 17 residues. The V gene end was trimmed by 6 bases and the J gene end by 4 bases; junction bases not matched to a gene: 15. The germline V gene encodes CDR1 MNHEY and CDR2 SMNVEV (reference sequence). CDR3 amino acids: CASSGGGEGGRGNTIYF. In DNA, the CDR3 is TGTGCCAGCAGCGGAGGAGGGGAAGGGGGCAGAGGAAACACCATATATTTT.

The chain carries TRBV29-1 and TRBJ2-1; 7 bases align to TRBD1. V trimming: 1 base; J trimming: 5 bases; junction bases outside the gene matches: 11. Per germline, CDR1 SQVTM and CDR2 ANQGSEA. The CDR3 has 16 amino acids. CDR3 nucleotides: TGCAGCGTTGAAGGGCATGAGGACAGGCCGGACAATGAGCAGTTCTTC. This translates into CSVEGHEDRPDNEQFF.